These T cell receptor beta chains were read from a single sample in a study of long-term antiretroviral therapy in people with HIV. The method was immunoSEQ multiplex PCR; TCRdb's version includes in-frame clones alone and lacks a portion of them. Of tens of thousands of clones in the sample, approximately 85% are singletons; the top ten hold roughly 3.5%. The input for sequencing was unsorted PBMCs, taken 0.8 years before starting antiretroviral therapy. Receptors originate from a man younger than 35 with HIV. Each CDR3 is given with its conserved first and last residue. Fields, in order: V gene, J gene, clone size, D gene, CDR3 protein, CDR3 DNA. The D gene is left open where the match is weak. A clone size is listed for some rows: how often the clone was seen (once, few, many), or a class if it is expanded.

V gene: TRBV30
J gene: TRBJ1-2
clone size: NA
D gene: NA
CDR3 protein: CAWSAVNRELGYTF
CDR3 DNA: TGTGCCTGGAGTGCAGTAAACCGCGAATTAGGCTACACCTTC

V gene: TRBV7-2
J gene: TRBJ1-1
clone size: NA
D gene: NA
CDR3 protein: CASSLAYTGKNTEAFF
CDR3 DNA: TGTGCCAGCAGCTTAGCCTACACAGGGAAGAACACTGAAGCTTTCTTT

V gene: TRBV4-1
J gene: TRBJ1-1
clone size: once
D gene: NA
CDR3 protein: CASSQERLNTEAFF
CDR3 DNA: TGCGCCAGCAGCCAAGAAAGGTTGAACACTGAAGCTTTCTTT

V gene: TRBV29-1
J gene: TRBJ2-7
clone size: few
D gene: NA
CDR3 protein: CSVLGDSNYEQYF
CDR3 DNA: TGCAGCGTCCTGGGAGACTCCAACTACGAGCAGTACTTC

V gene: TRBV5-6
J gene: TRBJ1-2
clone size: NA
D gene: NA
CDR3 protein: CASSLNQPPYGYTF
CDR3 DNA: TGTGCCAGCAGCTTGAATCAACCCCCATATGGCTACACCTTC

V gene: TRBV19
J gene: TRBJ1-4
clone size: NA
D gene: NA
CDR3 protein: CATRQSFLEKLFF
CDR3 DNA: TGTGCCACAAGACAGTCGTTTTTGGAAAAACTGTTTTTT

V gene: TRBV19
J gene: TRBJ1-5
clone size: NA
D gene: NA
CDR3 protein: CASRDKGRNQPQHF
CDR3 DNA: TGTGCCAGTAGGGACAAGGGTCGCAATCAGCCCCAGCATTTT

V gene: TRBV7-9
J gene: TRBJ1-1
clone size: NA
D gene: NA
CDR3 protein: CASSHLKASAFF
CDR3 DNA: TGTGCCAGCAGCCACTTAAAGGCCTCAGCTTTCTTT

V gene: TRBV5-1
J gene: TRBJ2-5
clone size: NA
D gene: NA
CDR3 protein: CASSLGGGAGETQYF
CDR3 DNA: TGCGCCAGCAGCTTAGGTGGAGGGGCCGGGGAGACCCAGTACTTC

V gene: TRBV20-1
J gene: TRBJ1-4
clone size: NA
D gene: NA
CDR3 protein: CSAATNEKLFF
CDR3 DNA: TGCAGTGCTGCAACTAATGAAAAACTGTTTTTT

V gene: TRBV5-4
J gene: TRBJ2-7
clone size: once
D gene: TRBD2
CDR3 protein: CASSWGTSKGEQYF
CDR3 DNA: TGTGCCAGCAGCTGGGGGACTAGCAAGGGCGAGCAGTACTTC

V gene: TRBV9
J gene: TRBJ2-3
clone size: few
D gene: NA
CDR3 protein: CASSERPNPTDTQYF
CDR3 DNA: TGTGCCAGCAGCGAAAGGCCCAACCCCACAGATACGCAGTATTTT

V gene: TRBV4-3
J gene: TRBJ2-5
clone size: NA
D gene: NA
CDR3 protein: CASSLDGRVVETQYF
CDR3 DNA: TGCGCCAGCAGCTTGGACGGTCGGGTGGTGGAGACCCAGTACTTC

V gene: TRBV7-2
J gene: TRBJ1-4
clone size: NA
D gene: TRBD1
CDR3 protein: CASRSAGGTNEKLFF
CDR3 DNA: TGTGCCAGCAGATCAGCAGGGGGCACTAATGAAAAACTGTTTTTT

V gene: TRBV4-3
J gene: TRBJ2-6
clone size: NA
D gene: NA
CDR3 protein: CASSQEPASGANVLTF
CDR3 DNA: TGCGCCAGCAGCCAAGAACCGGCCTCTGGGGCCAACGTCCTGACTTTC

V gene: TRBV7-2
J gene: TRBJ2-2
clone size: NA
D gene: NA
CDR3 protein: CASSLNLGVGNTGELFF
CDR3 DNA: TGTGCCAGCAGCTTAAATCTTGGGGTCGGGAACACCGGGGAGCTGTTTTTT

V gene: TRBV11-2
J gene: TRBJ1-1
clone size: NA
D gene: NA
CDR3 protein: CASSFGLQTSMNTEAFF
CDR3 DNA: TGTGCCAGCAGCTTTGGTTTACAGACTTCGATGAACACTGAAGCTTTCTTT

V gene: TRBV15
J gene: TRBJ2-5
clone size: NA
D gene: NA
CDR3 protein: CATSSYGGATQYF
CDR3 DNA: TGTGCCACCAGCTCCTATGGGGGGGCGACCCAGTACTTC

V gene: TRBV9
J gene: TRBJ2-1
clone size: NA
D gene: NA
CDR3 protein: CASTGDSRGIEQFF
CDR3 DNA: TGTGCCAGTACCGGGGACTCCCGGGGGATTGAGCAGTTCTTC

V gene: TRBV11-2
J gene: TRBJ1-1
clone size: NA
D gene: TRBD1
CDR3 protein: CASSLTGRTEAFF
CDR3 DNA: TGTGCCAGCAGCTTGACAGGGCGCACTGAAGCTTTCTTT

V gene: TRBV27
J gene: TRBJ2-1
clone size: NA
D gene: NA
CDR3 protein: CASSFVGGGPSNEQFF
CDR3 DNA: TGTGCCAGCAGTTTTGTTGGCGGGGGCCCCTCGAATGAGCAGTTCTTC

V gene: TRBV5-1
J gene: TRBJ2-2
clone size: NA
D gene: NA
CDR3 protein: CASSIGGELFF
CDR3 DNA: TGCGCCAGCAGTATAGGCGGGGAGCTGTTTTTT